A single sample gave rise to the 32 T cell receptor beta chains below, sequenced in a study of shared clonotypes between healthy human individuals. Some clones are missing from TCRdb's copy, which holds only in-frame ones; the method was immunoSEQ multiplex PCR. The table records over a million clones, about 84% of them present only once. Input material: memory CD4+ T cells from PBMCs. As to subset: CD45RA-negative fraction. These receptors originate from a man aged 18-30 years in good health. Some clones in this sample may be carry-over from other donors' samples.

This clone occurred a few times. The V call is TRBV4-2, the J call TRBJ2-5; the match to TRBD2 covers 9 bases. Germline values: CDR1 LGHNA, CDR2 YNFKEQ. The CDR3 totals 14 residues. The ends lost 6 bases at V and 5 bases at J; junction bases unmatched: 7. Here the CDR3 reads CASSLGTSRETQYF. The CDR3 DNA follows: TGTGCCAGCAGTCTCGGGACTAGCCGTGAGACCCAGTACTTC.

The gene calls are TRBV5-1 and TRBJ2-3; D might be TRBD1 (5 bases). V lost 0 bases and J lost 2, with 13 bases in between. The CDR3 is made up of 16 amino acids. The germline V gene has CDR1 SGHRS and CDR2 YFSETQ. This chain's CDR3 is CASSLALGRATDTQYF. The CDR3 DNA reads TGCGCCAGCAGCTTGGCCTTAGGCAGGGCCACAGATACGCAGTATTTT.

The CDR3 reads CSVDPLGLAGVADTQYF. DNA for the CDR3: TGCAGCGTTGACCCATTGGGACTAGCGGGAGTAGCGGATACGCAGTATTTT. The chain has TRBV29-1 and TRBJ2-3; 14 bases match TRBD2. V was pared by 3 bases and J by 6 bases, with 11 bases of the junction left unmatched. In germline, CDR1 is SQVTM, CDR2 ANQGSEA. The CDR3 runs 17 residues.

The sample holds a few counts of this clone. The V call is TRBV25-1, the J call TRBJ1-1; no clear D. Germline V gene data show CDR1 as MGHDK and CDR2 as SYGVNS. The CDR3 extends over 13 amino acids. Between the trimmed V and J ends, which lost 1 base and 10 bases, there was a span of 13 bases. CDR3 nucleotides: TGTGCCAGCAGTGAATCAGGACGAGACCCAGCTTTCTTT. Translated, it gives CASSESGRDPAFF.

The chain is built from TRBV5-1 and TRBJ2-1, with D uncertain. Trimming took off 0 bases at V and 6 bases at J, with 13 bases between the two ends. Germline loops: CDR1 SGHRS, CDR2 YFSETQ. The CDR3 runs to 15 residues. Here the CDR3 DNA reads TGCGCCAGCAGCTTGGGGTGGGAATCCACCAATGAGCAGTTCTTC. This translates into CASSLGWESTNEQFF.

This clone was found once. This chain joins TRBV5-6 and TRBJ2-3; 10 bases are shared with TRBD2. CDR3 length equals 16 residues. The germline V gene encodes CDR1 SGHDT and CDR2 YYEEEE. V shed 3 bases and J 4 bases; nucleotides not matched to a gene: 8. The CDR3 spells CASSSPSGSSPDTQYF. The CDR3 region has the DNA TGTGCCAGCAGCTCTCCTAGCGGGAGTAGCCCAGATACGCAGTATTTT. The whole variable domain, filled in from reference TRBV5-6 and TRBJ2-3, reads DAGVTQSPTHLIKTRGQQVTLRCSPKSGHDTVSWYQQALGQGPQFIFQYYEEEERQRGNFPDRFSGHQFPNYSSELNVNALLLGDSALYLCASSSPSGSSPDTQYFGPGTRLTVL.

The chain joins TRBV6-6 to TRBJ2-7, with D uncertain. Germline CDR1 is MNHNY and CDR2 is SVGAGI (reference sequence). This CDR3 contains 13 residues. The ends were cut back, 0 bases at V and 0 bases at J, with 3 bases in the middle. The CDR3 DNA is TGTGCCAGCAGTTACTCGAACTCCTACGAGCAGTACTTC. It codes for CASSYSNSYEQYF.

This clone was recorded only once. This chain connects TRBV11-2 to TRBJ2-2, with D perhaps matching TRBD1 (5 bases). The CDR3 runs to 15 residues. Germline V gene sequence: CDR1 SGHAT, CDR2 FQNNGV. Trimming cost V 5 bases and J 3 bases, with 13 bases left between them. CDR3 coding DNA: TGTGCCAGCAGCATCCAGGGTTGGTACACCGGGGAGCTGTTTTTT. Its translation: CASSIQGWYTGELFF. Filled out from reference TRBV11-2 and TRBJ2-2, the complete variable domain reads EAGVAQSPRYKIIEKRQSVAFWCNPISGHATLYWYQQILGQGPKLLIQFQNNGVVDDSQLPKDRFSAERLKGVDSTLKIQPAKLEDSAVYLCASSIQGWYTGELFFGEGSRLTVL.

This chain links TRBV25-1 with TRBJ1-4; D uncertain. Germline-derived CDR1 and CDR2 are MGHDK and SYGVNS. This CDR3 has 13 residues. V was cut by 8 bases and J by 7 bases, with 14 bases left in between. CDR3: CASPQLDGEKLFF. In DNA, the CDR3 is TGTGCCAGCCCACAGTTGGATGGTGAAAAACTGTTTTTT.

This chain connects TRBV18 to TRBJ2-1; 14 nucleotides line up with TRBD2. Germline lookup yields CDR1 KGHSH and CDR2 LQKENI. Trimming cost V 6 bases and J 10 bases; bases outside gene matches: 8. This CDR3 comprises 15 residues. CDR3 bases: TGTGCCAGCTCGCAGACCGGGACTAGCGGGAGAGAGCAGTTCTTC. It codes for CASSQTGTSGREQFF.

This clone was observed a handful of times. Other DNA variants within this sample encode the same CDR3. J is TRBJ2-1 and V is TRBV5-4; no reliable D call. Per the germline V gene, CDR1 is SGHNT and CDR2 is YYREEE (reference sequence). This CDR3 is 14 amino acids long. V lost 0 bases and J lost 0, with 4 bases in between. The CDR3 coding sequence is TGTGCCAGCAGCTTGGCGGGCTCCTACAATGAGCAGTTCTTC. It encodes CASSLAGSYNEQFF.

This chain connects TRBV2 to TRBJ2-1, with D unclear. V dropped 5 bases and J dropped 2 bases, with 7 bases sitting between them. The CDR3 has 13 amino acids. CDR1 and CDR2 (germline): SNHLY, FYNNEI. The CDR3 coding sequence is TGTGCCAGCAGTCAGGAACCCTACAATGAGCAGTTCTTC. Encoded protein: CASSQEPYNEQFF.

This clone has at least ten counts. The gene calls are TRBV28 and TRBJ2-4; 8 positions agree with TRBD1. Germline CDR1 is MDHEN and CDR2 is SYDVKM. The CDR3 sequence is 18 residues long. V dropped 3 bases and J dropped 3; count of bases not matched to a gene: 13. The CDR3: CASSFWTGRKVDKNIQYF. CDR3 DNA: TGTGCCAGCAGTTTTTGGACAGGGAGGAAAGTAGACAAAAACATTCAGTACTTC.

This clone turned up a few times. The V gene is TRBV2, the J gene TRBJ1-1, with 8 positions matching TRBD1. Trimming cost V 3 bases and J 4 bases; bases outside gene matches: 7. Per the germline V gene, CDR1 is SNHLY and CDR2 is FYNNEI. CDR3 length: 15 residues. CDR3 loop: CASSDEGTGGTEAFF. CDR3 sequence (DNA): TGTGCCAGCAGTGATGAGGGAACAGGGGGCACTGAAGCTTTCTTT. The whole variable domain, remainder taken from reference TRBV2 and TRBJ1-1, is EPEVTQTPSHQVTQMGQEVILRCVPISNHLYFYWYRQILGQKVEFLVSFYNNEISEKSEIFDDQFSVERPDGSNFTLKIRSTKLEDSAMYFCASSDEGTGGTEAFFGQGTRLTVV.

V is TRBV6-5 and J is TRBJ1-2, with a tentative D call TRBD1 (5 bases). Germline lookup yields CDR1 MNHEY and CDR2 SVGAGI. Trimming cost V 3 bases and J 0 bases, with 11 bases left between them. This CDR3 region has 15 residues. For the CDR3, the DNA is TGTGCCAGCAGTTATTACCGGGACTCTAACTATGGCTACACCTTC. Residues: CASSYYRDSNYGYTF.

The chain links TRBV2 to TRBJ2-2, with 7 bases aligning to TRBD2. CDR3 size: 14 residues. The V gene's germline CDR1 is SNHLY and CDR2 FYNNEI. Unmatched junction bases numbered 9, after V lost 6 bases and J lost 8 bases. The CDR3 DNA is TGTGCCAGCAGAGCGGGACTCCTAATAGGGGAGCTGTTTTTT. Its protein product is CASRAGLLIGELFF. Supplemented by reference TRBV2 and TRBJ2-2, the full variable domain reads EPEVTQTPSHQVTQMGQEVILRCVPISNHLYFYWYRQILGQKVEFLVSFYNNEISEKSEIFDDQFSVERPDGSNFTLKIRSTKLEDSAMYFCASRAGLLIGELFFGEGSRLTVL.

The CDR3 region is CASSLERSGPDTQYF. The CDR3 DNA is TGTGCCAGCAGCTTGGAGCGGTCGGGACCAGATACGCAGTATTTT. The V and J genes are TRBV5-6 and TRBJ2-3, with D possibly being TRBD1 or TRBD2 (5 bases each). There are 15 residues in the CDR3. Germline assignment: CDR1 SGHDT and CDR2 YYEEEE. Trimming left V 0 bases short and J 4 bases short, with 12 bases between.

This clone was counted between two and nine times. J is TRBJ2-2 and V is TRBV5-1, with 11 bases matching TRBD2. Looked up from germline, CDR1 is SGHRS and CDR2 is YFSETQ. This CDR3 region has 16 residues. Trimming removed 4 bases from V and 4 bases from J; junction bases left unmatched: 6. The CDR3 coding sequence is TGCGCCAGCAGCACGAATAGCGGGAGGGCCACCGGGGAGCTGTTTTTT. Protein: CASSTNSGRATGELFF.

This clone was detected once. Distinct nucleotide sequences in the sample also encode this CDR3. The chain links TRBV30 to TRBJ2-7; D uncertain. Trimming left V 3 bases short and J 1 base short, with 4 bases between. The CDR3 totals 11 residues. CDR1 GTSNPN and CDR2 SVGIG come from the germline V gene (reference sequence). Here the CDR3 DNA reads TGTGCCTGGAGCCTATCCTACGAGCAGTACTTC. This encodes CAWSLSYEQYF.

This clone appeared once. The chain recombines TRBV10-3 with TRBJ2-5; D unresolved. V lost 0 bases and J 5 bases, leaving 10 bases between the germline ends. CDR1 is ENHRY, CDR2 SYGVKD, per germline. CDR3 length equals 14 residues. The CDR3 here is CAISESGLGETQYF. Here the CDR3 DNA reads TGTGCCATCAGTGAGTCCGGGCTAGGGGAGACCCAGTACTTC.

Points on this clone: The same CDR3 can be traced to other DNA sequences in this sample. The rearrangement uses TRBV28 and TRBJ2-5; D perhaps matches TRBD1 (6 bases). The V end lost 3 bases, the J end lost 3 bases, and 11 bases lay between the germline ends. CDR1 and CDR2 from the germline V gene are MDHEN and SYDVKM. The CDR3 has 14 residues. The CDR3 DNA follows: TGTGCCAGCAGTTTGTCCGGGACAAAAGAGACCCAGTACTTC. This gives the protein CASSLSGTKETQYF.

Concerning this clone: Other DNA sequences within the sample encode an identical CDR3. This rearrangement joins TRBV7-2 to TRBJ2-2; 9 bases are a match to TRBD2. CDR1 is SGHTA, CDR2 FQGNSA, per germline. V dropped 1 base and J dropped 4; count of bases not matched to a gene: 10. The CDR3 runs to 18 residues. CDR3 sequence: CASSLGLAGGRGTGELFF. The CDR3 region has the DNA TGTGCCAGCAGCTTAGGTCTTGCGGGAGGGCGTGGCACCGGGGAGCTGTTTTTT.

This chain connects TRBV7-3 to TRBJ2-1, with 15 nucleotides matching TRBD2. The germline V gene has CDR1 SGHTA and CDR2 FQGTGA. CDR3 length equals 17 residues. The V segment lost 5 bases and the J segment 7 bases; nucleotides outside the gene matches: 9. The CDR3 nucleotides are TGTGCCAGCAGCCCAAGAGGGACTAGCGGGAGGTTGAATGAGCAGTTCTTC. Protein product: CASSPRGTSGRLNEQFF.

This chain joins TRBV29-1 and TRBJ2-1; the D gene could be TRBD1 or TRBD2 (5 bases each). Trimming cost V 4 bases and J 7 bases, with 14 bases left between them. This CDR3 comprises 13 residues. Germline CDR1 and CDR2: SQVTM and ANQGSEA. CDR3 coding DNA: TGCAGCGTTGCATATAGGGACGTGAATGAGCAGTTCTTC. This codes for CSVAYRDVNEQFF.

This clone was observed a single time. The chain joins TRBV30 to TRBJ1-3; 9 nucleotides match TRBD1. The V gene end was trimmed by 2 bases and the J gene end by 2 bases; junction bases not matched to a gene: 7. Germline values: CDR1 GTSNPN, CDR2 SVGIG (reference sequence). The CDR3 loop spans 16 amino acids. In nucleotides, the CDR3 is TGTGCCTGGAGTTTGAGTCGGACAGGGGCTGGAAACACCATATATTTT. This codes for CAWSLSRTGAGNTIYF. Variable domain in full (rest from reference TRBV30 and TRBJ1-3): SQTIHQWPATLVQPVGSPLSLECTVEGTSNPNLYWYRQAAGRGLQLLFYSVGIGQISSEVPQNLSASRPQDRQFILSSKKLLLSDSGFYLCAWSLSRTGAGNTIYFGEGSWLTVV.

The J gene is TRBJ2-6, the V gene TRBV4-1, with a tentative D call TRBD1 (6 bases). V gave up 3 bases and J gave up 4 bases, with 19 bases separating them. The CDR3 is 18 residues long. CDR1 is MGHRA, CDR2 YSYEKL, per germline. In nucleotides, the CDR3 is TGCGCCAGCAGCCAGTCACCCCTCAGGGGAACCGGGGCCAACGTCCTGACTTTC. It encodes CASSQSPLRGTGANVLTF.

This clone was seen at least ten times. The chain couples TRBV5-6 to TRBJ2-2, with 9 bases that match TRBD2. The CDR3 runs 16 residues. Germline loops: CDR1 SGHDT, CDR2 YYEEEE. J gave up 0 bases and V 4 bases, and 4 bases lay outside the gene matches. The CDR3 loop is CASSHRLAANTGELFF. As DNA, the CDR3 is TGTGCCAGCAGCCATCGACTAGCGGCGAACACCGGGGAGCTGTTTTTT.

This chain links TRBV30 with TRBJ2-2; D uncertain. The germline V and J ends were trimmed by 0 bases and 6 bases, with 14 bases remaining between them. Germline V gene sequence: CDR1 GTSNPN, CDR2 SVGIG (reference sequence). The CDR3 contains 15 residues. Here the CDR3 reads CAWSVQGPPAGELFF. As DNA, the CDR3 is TGTGCCTGGAGTGTACAAGGGCCCCCCGCCGGGGAGCTGTTTTTT.

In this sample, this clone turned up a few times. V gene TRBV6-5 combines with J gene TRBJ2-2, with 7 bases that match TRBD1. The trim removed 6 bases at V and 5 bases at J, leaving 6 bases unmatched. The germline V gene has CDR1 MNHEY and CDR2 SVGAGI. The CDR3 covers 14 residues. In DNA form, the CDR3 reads TGTGCCAGCAGGTACAGGGGTCATACCGGGGAGCTGTTTTTT. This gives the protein CASRYRGHTGELFF.

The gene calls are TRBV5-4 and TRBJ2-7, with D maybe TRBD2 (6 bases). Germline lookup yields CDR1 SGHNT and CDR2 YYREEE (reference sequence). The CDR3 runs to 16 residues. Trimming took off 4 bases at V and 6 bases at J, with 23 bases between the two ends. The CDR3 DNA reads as TGTGCCAGCAGCGTACGCTCCACTAGCCTGAGCGGCGAGCAGTACTTC. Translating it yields CASSVRSTSLSGEQYF.

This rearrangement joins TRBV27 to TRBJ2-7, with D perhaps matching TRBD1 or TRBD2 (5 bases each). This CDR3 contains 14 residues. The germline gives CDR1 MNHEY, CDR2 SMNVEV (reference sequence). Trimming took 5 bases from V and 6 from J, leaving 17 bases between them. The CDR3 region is CASSLWGRGGEQYF. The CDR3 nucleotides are TGTGCCAGCAGTCTCTGGGGCAGAGGAGGCGAGCAGTACTTC.

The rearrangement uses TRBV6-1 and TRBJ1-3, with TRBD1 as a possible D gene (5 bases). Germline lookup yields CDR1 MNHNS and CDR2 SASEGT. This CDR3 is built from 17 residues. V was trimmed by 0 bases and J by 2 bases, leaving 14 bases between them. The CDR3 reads CASSEAPGRLTGNTIYF. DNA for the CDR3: TGTGCCAGCAGTGAAGCGCCAGGGCGGTTAACTGGAAACACCATATATTTT.